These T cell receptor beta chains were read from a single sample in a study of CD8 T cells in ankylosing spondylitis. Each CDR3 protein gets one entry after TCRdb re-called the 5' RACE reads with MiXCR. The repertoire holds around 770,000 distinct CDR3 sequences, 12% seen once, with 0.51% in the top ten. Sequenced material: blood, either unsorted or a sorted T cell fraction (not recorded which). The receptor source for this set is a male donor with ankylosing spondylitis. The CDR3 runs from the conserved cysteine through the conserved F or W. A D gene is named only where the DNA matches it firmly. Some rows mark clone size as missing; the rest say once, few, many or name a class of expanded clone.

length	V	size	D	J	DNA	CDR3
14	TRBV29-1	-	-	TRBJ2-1	TGCAGCGTCGACGACCAGAGCTCCTACAATGAGCAGTTCTTC	CSVDDQSSYNEQFF
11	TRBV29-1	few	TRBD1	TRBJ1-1	TGCAGCGTTTCGGGACAGGGAAAAGCTTTCTTT	CSVSGQGKAFF
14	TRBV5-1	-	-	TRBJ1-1	TGCGCCAGCAGCTTCATCTCAGGGTCTTCTGAAGCTTTCTTT	CASSFISGSSEAFF
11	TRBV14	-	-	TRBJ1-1	TGTGCCAGCAGCCAAGCCTTTGAAGCTTTCTTT	CASSQAFEAFF
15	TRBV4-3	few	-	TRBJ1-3	TGCGCCAGCAGCCTAGGTTGGGGCTCTGGAAACACCATATATTTT	CASSLGWGSGNTIYF
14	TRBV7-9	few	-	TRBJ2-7	TGTGCCAGCAGCTTAATGCGGGGACGGGACGAGCAGTACTTC	CASSLMRGRDEQYF
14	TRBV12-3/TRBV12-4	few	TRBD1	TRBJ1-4	TGTGCCAGCAGCCCAGGGACAGGGGCTGGGAAACTGTTTTTT	CASSPGTGAGKLFF
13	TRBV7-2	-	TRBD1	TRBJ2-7	TGTGCCAGCAGCTCGGACAGGATCTACGAGCAGTACTTC	CASSSDRIYEQYF
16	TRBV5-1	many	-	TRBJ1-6	TGCGCCAGCAGCTTGGACAGGGCGGGAAATAATTCACCCCTCCACTTT	CASSLDRAGNNSPLHF
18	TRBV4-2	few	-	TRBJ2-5	TGTGCCAGCAGCCAAGTAATAAGTGGCGGGACTGCCGACGATACCCAGTACTTC	CASSQVISGGTADDTQYF
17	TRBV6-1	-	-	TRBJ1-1	TGTGCCAGCAGTGAAGCGCTGGCAGAGCTTATGAACACTGAAGCTTTCTTT	CASSEALAELMNTEAFF
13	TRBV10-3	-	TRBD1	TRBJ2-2	TGTGCCATCAGTCTGACAGGGTCCGGGGAGCTGTTTTTT	CAISLTGSGELFF
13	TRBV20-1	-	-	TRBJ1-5	TGCAGTGCTAAGGGCCCAATAAATCAGCCCCAGCATTTT	CSAKGPINQPQHF
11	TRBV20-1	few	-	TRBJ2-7	TGCAGTGCTCTCTCAAGGGGGGAGCAGTACTTC	CSALSRGEQYF
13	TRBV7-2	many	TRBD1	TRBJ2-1	TGTGCCAGCAGTTTCAGACCGGGACAGGAGCAGTTCTTC	CASSFRPGQEQFF
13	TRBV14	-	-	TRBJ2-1	TGTGCCAGCAGCCAAGAATTTGGGGGGAAGCAGTTCTTC	CASSQEFGGKQFF
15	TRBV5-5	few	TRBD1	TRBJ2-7	TGTGCCAGCAGCACCAACGACAGGGGGCGGAACGAGCAGTACTTC	CASSTNDRGRNEQYF
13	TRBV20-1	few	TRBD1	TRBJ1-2	TGCAGTGCTAGAGAGGGACAGGGGCGCGGCTACACCTTC	CSAREGQGRGYTF
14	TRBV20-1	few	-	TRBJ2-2	TGCAGTGCTAGAGGGGGTCGCGGCACCGGGGAGCTGTTTTTT	CSARGGRGTGELFF
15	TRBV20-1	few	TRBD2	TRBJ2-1	TGCAGTGCCAGAGGACTAGCGGGGATATACAATGAGCAGTTCTTC	CSARGLAGIYNEQFF
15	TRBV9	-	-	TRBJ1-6	TGTGCCAGCAGCGTAGGACAGATTCCCAATTCACCCCTCCACTTT	CASSVGQIPNSPLHF
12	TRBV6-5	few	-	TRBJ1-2	TGTGCCAGCAGAAGGTTTGGGGGCGGCTACACCTTC	CASRRFGGGYTF